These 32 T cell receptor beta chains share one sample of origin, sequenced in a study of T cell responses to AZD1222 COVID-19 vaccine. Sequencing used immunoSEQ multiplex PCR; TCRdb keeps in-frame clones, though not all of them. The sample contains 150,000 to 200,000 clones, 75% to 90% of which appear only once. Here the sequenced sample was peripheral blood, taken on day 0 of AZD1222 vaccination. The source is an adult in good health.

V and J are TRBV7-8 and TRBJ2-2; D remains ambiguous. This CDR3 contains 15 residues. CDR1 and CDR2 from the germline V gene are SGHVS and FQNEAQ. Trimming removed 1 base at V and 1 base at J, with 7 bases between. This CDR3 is CASSLVWQNTGELFF. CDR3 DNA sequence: TGTGCCAGCAGCTTAGTCTGGCAGAACACCGGGGAGCTGTTTTTT.

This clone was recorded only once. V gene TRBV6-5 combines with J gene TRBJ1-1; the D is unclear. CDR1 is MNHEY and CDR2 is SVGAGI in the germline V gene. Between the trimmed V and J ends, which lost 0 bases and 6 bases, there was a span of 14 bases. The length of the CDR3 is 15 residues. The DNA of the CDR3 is TGTGCCAGCAGTTACTCGCCCGGACCCGGCGCTGAAGCTTTCTTT. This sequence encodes CASSYSPGPGAEAFF.

The CDR3 DNA reads TGTGCCAGCAGCCATGGCGTCATCGATACCACTGAAGCTTTCTTT. Amino acids: CASSHGVIDTTEAFF. The J gene is TRBJ1-1, the V gene TRBV9, with no clear D. The CDR3 runs 15 residues. Germline CDR1 reads SGDLS; CDR2 reads YYNGEE. The V and J ends lost 4 bases and 4 bases respectively, with 17 bases between them.

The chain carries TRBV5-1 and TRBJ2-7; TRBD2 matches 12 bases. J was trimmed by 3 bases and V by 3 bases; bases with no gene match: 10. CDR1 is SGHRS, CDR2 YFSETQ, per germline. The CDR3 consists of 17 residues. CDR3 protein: CASSSEAGLAGIYEQYF. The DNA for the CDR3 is TGCGCCAGCAGCTCTGAAGCGGGACTAGCGGGCATCTACGAGCAGTACTTC. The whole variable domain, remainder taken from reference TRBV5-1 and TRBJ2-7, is KAGVTQTPRYLIKTRGQQVTLSCSPISGHRSVSWYQQTPGQGLQFLFEYFSETQRNKGNFPGRFSGRQFSNSRSEMNVSTLELGDSALYLCASSSEAGLAGIYEQYFGPGTRLTVT.

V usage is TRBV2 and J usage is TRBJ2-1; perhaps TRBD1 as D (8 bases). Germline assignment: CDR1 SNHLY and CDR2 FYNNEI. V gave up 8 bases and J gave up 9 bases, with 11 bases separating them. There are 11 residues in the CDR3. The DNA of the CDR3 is TGTGCCAGCCACAGGGGGGGTGAGCAGTTCTTC. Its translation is CASHRGGEQFF.

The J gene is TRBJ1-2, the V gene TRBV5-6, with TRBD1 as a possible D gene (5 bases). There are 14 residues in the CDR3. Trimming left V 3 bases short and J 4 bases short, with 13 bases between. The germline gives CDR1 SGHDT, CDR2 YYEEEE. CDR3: CASSYPTEAYGYTF. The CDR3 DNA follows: TGTGCCAGCAGCTACCCGACAGAAGCCTATGGCTACACCTTC.

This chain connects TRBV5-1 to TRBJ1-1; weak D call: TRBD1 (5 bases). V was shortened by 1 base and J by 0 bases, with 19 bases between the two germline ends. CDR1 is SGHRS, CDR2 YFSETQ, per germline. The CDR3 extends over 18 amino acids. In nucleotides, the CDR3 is TGCGCCAGCAGCTTGAGGGGCGGGATGGGGAGTATGAACACTGAAGCTTTCTTT. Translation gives CASSLRGGMGSMNTEAFF.

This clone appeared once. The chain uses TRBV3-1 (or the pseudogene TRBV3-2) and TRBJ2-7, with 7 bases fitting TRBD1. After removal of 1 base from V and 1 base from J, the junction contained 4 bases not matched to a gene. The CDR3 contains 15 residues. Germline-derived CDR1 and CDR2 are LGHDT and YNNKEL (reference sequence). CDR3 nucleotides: TGTGCCAGCAGCCAAGGCGCAGGGGGATCCTACGAGCAGTACTTC. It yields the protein CASSQGAGGSYEQYF.

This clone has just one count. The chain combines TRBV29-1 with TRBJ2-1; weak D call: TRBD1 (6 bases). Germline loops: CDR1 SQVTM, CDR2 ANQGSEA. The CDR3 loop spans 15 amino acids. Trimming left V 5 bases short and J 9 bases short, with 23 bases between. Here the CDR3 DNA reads TGCAGCGTTCTAACCGACGAACGTCGAGGGGGTGAGCAGTTCTTC. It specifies CSVLTDERRGGEQFF.

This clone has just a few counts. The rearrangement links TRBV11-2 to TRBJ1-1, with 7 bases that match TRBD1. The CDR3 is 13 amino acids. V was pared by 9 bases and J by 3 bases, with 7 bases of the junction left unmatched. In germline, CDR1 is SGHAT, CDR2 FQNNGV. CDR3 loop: CASKRGLDTEAFF. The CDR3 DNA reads TGTGCCAGTAAGAGGGGGCTCGACACTGAAGCTTTCTTT. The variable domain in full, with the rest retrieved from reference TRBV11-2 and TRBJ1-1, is EAGVAQSPRYKIIEKRQSVAFWCNPISGHATLYWYQQILGQGPKLLIQFQNNGVVDDSQLPKDRFSAERLKGVDSTLKIQPAKLEDSAVYLCASKRGLDTEAFFGQGTRLTVV.

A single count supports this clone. CDR3 DNA: TGTGCCAGCAGCTTGGGACGCCGAACCGGACAGTCGCCTTACGAGCAGTACTTC. Its protein is CASSLGRRTGQSPYEQYF. The V call is TRBV5-4, the J call TRBJ2-7; the D gene is possibly TRBD1 (6 bases). CDR1 is SGHNT, CDR2 YYREEE, per germline (reference sequence). The CDR3 is made up of 18 amino acids. V was pared by 0 bases and J by 4 bases, with 23 bases between.

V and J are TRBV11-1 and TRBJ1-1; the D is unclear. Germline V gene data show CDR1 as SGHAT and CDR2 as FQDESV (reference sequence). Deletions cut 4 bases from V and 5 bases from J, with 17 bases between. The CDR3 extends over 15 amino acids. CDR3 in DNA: TGTGCCAGCAGCTCAAGGGCTCGGGTGGGAACTGAAGCTTTCTTT. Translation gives CASSSRARVGTEAFF.

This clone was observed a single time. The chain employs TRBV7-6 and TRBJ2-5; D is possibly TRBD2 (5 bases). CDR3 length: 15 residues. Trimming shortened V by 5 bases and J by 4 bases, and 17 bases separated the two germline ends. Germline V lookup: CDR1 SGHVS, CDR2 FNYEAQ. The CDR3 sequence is CASSPGGGWRETQYF. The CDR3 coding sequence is TGTGCCAGCAGCCCAGGAGGCGGGTGGCGAGAGACCCAGTACTTC.

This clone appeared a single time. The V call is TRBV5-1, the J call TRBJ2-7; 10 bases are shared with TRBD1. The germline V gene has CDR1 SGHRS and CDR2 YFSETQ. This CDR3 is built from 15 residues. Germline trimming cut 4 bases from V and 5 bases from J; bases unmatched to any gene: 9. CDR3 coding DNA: TGCGCCAGCAGCCGTTTGGGACAGGGGACCCACGAGCAGTACTTC. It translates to CASSRLGQGTHEQYF. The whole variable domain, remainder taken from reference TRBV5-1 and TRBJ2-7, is KAGVTQTPRYLIKTRGQQVTLSCSPISGHRSVSWYQQTPGQGLQFLFEYFSETQRNKGNFPGRFSGRQFSNSRSEMNVSTLELGDSALYLCASSRLGQGTHEQYFGPGTRLTVT.

The CDR3 is CASSNALLGEAFF. DNA of the CDR3: TGTGCCAGCAGCAACGCGTTATTGGGGGAAGCTTTCTTT. The V gene is TRBV7-8, the J gene TRBJ1-1; no firm D call. The CDR3 loop spans 13 amino acids. The germline V gene has CDR1 SGHVS and CDR2 FQNEAQ. The V end was cut by 5 bases, the J end by 8 bases, with 15 bases between.

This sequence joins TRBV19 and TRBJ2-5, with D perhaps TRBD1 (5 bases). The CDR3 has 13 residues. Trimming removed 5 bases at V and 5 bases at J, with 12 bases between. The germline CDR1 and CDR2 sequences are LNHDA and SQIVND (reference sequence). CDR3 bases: TGTGCCAGTAGTTCCAGGGCGGTGGAGACCCAGTACTTC. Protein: CASSSRAVETQYF.

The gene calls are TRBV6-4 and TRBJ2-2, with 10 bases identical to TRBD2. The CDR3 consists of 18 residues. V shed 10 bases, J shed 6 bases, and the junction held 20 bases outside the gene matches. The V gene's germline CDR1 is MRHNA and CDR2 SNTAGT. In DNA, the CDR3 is TGTGCCACCAGCCGTGGCCCCGGGACTAGCGTATCATCCGGGGAGCTGTTTTTT. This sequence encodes CATSRGPGTSVSSGELFF.

The CDR3 DNA follows: TGTGCCAGCAGGGTCAGGGGGGCGCCCCAGCATTTT. Translating gives CASRVRGAPQHF. This chain connects TRBV28 to TRBJ1-5; 7 bases line up with TRBD1. Germline V CDR1 and CDR2: MDHEN, SYDVKM. V lost 6 bases, J lost 9 bases, and 5 bases stayed unmatched. The CDR3 loop spans 12 amino acids. Based on the CDR3 plus reference TRBV28 and TRBJ1-5, the full variable domain is DVKVTQSSRYLVKRTGEKVFLECVQDMDHENMFWYRQDPGLGLRLIYFSYDVKMKEKGDIPEGYSVSREKKERFSLILESASTNQTSMYLCASRVRGAPQHFGDGTRLSIL.

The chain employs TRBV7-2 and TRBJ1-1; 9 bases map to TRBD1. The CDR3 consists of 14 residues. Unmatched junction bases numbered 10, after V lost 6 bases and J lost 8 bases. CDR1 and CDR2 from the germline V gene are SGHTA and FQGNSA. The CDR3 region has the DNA TGTGCCAGCAGTTTACTCACAGGGGGCTGGGAAGCTTTCTTT. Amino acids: CASSLLTGGWEAFF.

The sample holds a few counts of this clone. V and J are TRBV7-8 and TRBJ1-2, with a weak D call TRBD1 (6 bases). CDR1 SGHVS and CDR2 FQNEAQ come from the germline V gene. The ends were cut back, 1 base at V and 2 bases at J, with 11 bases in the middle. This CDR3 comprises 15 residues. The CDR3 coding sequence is TGTGCCAGCAGCTTAGATGGTCAGGGGAACTATGGCTACACCTTC. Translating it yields CASSLDGQGNYGYTF.

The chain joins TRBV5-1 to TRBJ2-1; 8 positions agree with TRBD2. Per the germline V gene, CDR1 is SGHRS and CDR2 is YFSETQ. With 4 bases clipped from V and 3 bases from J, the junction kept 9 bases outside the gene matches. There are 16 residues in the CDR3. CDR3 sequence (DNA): TGCGCCAGCAGCCTAGTGCTCCTAGCGGGCTACAATGAGCAGTTCTTC. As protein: CASSLVLLAGYNEQFF.

The CDR3 nucleotides are TGTGCCAGCAGCTTGGGGGGACAGGTAATCAATGAGCAGTTCTTC. Translation: CASSLGGQVINEQFF. The V gene is TRBV5-4, the J gene TRBJ2-1; 8 bases map to TRBD1. This CDR3 region has 15 residues. Germline V gene lookup returns CDR1 SGHNT and CDR2 YYREEE (reference sequence). V gave up 0 bases and J gave up 6 bases; unmatched junction bases: 5.

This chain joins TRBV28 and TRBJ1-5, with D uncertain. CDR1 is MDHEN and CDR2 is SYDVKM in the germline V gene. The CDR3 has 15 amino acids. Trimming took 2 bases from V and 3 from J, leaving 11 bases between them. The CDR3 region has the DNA TGTGCCAGCAGTTTAGTCTCCCGGCCCAATCAGCCCCAGCATTTT. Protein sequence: CASSLVSRPNQPQHF.

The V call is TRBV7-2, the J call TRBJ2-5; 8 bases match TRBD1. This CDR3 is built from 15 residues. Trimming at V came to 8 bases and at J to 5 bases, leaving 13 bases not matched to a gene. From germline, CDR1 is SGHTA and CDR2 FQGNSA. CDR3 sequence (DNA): TGTGCCAGCGGATACCAGGGGGCGAACTGGGAGACCCAGTACTTC. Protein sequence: CASGYQGANWETQYF.

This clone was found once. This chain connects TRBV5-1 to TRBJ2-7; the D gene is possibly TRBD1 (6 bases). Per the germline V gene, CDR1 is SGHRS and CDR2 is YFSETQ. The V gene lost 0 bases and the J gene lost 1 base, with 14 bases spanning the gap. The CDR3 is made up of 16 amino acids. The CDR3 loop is CASSLGSQGNSYEQYF. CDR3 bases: TGCGCCAGCAGCTTGGGTAGCCAGGGGAATTCCTACGAGCAGTACTTC.

CDR3 loop: CASRSSGRADTQYF. DNA for the CDR3: TGTGCCAGTAGATCAAGCGGGAGGGCAGATACGCAGTATTTT. V is TRBV19 and J is TRBJ2-3; 10 bases align to TRBD2. The germline CDR1 and CDR2 sequences are LNHDA and SQIVND (reference sequence). V lost 6 bases, J lost 4 bases, and 4 bases stayed unmatched. CDR3 size: 14 residues.

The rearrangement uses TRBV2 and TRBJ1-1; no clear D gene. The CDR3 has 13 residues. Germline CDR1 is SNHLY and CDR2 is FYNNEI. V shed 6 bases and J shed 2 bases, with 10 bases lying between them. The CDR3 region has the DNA TGTGCCAGCAGGGGTACAGAAAACACTGAAGCTTTCTTT. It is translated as CASRGTENTEAFF.

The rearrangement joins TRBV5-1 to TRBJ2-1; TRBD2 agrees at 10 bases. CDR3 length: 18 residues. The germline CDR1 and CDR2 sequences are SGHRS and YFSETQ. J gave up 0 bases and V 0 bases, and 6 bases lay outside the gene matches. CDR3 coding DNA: TGCGCCAGCAGCTTGGATTTACTAGCGGGGAGCTCCTACAATGAGCAGTTCTTC. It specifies CASSLDLLAGSSYNEQFF.

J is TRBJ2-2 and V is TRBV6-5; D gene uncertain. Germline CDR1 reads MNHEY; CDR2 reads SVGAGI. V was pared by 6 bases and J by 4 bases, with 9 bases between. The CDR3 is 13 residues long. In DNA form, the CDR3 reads TGTGCCAGCAGCCGTACTTCCACCGGGGAGCTGTTTTTT. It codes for CASSRTSTGELFF.

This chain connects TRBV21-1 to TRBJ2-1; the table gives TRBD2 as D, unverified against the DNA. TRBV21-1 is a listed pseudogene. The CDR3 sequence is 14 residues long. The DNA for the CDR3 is TGTGCCAGTCCCGGGACTAGCGGTTACAATGAGCAGTTCTTC. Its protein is CASPGTSGYNEQFF.

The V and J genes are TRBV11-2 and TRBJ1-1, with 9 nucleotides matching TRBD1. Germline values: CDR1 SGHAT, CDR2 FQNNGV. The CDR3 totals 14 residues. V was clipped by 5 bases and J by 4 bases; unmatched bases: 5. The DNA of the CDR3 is TGTGCCAGCAGCCTACAGGGGGCGAGCACTGAAGCTTTCTTT. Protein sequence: CASSLQGASTEAFF.

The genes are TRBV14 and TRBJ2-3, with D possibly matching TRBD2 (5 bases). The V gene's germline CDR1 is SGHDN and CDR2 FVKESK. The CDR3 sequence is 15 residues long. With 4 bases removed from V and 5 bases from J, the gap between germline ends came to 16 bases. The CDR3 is CASSRRDFARDTQYF. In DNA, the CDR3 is TGTGCCAGCAGCCGCCGGGATTTCGCTAGAGATACGCAGTATTTT. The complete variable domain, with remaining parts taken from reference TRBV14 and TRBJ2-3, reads EAGVTQFPSHSVIEKGQTVTLRCDPISGHDNLYWYRRVMGKEIKFLLHFVKESKQDESGMPNNRFLAERTGGTYSTLKVQPAELEDSGVYFCASSRRDFARDTQYFGPGTRLTVL.